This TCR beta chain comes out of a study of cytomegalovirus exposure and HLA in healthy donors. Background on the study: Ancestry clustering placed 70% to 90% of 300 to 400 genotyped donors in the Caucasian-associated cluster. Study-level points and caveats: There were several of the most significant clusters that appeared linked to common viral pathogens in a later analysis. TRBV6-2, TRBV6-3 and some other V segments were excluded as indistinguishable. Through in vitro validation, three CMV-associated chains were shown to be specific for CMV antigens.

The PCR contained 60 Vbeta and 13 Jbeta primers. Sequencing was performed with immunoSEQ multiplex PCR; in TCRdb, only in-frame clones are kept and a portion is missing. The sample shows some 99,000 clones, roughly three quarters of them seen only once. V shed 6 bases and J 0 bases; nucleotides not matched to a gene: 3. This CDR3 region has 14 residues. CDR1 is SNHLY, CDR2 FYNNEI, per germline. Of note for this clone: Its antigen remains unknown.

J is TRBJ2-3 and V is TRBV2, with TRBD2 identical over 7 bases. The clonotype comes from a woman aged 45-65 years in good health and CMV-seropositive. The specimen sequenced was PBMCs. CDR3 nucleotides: TGTGCCAGCAGGGGACTAACTAGCACAGATACGCAGTATTTT. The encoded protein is CASRGLTSTDTQYF.